This T cell receptor beta chain derives from a study of blood T cell repertoires in COVID-19. Background on the study: Specimens from acute and convalescent COVID-19 originated in the United States, Italy and Spain. Sources were T cells, B-cell-depleted T cells, or PBMCs; the material itself was cDNA or gDNA.

Losses at the gene ends were 3 bases for V and 4 bases for J; bases not matched to a gene: 10. Germline V CDR1 and CDR2: MGHRA, YSYEKL. The CDR3 length is 17 residues. Original data processing: Estimation of nucleated cell counts was performed using reference gene primer amplification. Sequencing was performed with immunoSEQ multiplex PCR; in TCRdb, only in-frame clones are kept and a portion is missing. The DNA was the basis for D and trimming; V, J and clone size are from that table. The sample lists roughly 130,000 clones, roughly 90% occurring once. The sequenced material came from peripheral blood. The rearrangement links TRBV4-1 to TRBJ1-1, with 11 bases lining up with TRBD1. The source of this sequence is a man aged 50-60 years with active COVID-19. This chain's CDR3 is CASSQQGYGTGGTEAFF. DNA of the CDR3: TGCGCCAGCAGCCAGCAGGGTTATGGGACAGGGGGCACTGAAGCTTTCTTT.